This TCR beta chain was retrieved from a study of T cell responses to AZD1222 COVID-19 vaccine. Study conclusions and caveats: White British ancestry dominated among donors, who included more females, and clonal diversity was possibly underestimated. Unmutated variant regions reportedly attract nearly half of all spike-specific TCRs. Dominant at 160-218 and 743-854, vaccine-associated CD4 TCRs also spanned spike. Repertoires in all cases were sampled only once the peak T cell response had passed.

Remarks on this clone: No antigen is known for it.

The V end lost 5 bases, the J end lost 2 bases, and 13 bases lay between the germline ends. Germline V CDR1 and CDR2: LNHDA, SQIVND (reference sequence). The CDR3 totals 15 residues. Sequencing used immunoSEQ multiplex PCR; TCRdb keeps in-frame clones, though not all of them. The sample has roughly 120,000 clones, about 85% seen once. The V gene is TRBV19, the J gene TRBJ1-5; maybe TRBD1 (5 bases). Sequencing used peripheral blood, obtained on day 0 of AZD1222 vaccination. This TCR came from an adult in good health. The CDR3 DNA follows: TGTGCCAGTAGTCGGGACCCCGGAGGCAATCAGCCCCAGCATTTT. Residues: CASSRDPGGNQPQHF.